Each of the 18 T cell receptor beta chains below was sequenced from the same sample in a study of regulatory T cells in long-lasting Graves disease. Specified time point: newly diagnosed GD, antithyroid drugs for less than 3 months. The TCR library was made from RNA extracted from PBMCs. Sequencing libraries for TCR beta were prepared with iRepertoire HTBI primers and Arm-PCR of CDR3 regions. Each CDR3 protein gets one entry after TCRdb re-called the multiplex PCR reads with MiXCR. Here the sample spans 450,000 to 600,000 distinct CDR3 sequences, 16% being singletons. These data are also associated with another study on T cells in Graves' hyperthyroidism and ophthalmopathy.

The specimen was peripheral blood mononuclear cells (PBMCs), collected at new diagnosis, from a patient treated with antithyroid drugs. The receptors stem from a middle-aged man with Graves disease.

Turning to this clonotype: A much larger clone is a single base away; this may be a read error. The chain couples TRBV12-3 or TRBV12-4 to TRBJ2-1; TRBD1 matches 9 bases. V lost 7 bases, J lost 10 bases, and 11 bases stayed unmatched. The CDR3 has 14 residues. The CDR3: CASKPRDRDFEQFF. The CDR3 nucleotides read TGTGCCAGCAAGCCTCGGGACAGGGATTTCGAGCAGTTCTTC.

This chain links TRBV20-1 with TRBJ2-5; no reliable D call. The CDR3 covers 13 residues. Germline V gene lookup returns CDR1 DFQATT and CDR2 SNEGSKA (reference sequence). V shed 3 bases and J shed 2 bases, with 10 bases lying between them. The CDR3 region has the DNA TGCAGTGCTAGTCCCACTATACAAGAGACCCAGTACTTC. Translating gives CSASPTIQETQYF.

This clonotype appeared once. This chain connects TRBV12-3 or TRBV12-4 to TRBJ2-7; 8 bases fit TRBD1. The CDR3 is made up of 16 amino acids. V lost 1 base to trimming and J lost 0 bases; unmatched junction nucleotides: 5. The CDR3 nucleotides read TGTGCCAGCAGTTTAGATCGGACAGGGACCTCCTACGAGCAGTACTTC. It is translated as CASSLDRTGTSYEQYF.

A word on this clonotype: One base away lies a much larger clone, so this may be a sequencing read error. The V gene is TRBV10-1, the J gene TRBJ2-1; D unresolved. The V and J ends lost 0 bases and 9 bases respectively, with 9 bases between them. CDR3 length equals 13 residues. Per the germline V gene, CDR1 is WNHNN and CDR2 is SYGVQD (reference sequence). The CDR3 here is CASSESKMAEQFF. In DNA form, the CDR3 reads TGCGCCAGCAGTGAGTCGAAGATGGCTGAGCAGTTCTTC.

About this clonotype itself: A much larger clone is a single base away; this may be a read error. The V gene is TRBV12-3 or TRBV12-4, the J gene TRBJ1-1, with TRBD1 matching 8 bases. The junction had 6 bases not matched to a gene; V was cut back by 5 bases and J by 1 base. The CDR3 sequence is 15 residues long. The CDR3 nucleotides read TGTGCCAGCAGTGAGTCAGGGACAGGGAACACTGAAGCTTTCTTT. Encoded protein: CASSESGTGNTEAFF.

This clonotype has just a few counts. This chain uses TRBV30 with TRBJ1-3, with TRBD1 matching 9 bases. Per germline, CDR1 GTSNPN and CDR2 SVGIG (reference sequence). V gave up 6 bases and J gave up 0 bases; unmatched junction bases: 6. This CDR3 spans 15 amino acids. The CDR3 bases are TGTGCCTGTCCTTTGACAGGGGGCTCTGGAAACACCATATATTTT. Translated, it gives CACPLTGGSGNTIYF.

The sample holds many counts of this clonotype. V gene TRBV6-1 combines with J gene TRBJ2-1; the match to TRBD2 covers 11 bases. After removal of 3 bases from V and 5 bases from J, the junction contained 6 bases not matched to a gene. The CDR3 has 16 amino acids. From germline, CDR1 is MNHNS and CDR2 SASEGT. CDR3 nucleotide sequence: TGTGCCAGCAGTGATATCCCGGGACTAGCGGACAATGAGCAGTTCTTC. Residues: CASSDIPGLADNEQFF.

The chain has TRBV12-3 or TRBV12-4 and TRBJ2-7, with D tentatively TRBD1 or TRBD2 (5 bases each). The V gene lost 6 bases and the J gene lost 6 bases, with 12 bases spanning the gap. This CDR3 region has 12 residues. The CDR3 coding sequence is TGTGCCAGCAGGGGGGACGACGTCGAGCAGTACTTC. Translation gives CASRGDDVEQYF.

This clonotype came up a few times. The CDR3 region is CASSVSGVGGTQYF. The CDR3 coding sequence is TGTGCCAGCAGCGTATCAGGGGTGGGAGGGACCCAGTACTTC. This chain uses TRBV9 with TRBJ2-5; perhaps D is TRBD1 or TRBD2 (6 bases each). The CDR3 spans 14 residues. V was pared by 1 base and J by 7 bases, with 14 bases between. Germline values: CDR1 SGDLS, CDR2 YYNGEE.

The chain is built from TRBV28 and TRBJ2-5, with D possibly being TRBD1 (6 bases). This CDR3 has 15 residues. The ends were cut back, 6 bases at V and 9 bases at J, with 23 bases in the middle. Germline loops: CDR1 MDHEN, CDR2 SYDVKM. The CDR3 bases are TGTGCCAGCAGCCAATTGGGGGCCCGGACTGTCTCCCAGTACTTC. It translates to CASSQLGARTVSQYF.

This clonotype was detected only a few times. Just one base apart from a much larger clone, this may be a read error. The V gene is TRBV11-2, the J gene TRBJ2-7; no definite D call. The CDR3 contains 13 residues. Germline V CDR1 and CDR2: SGHAT, FQNNGV. CDR3 sequence reads: CASSILPSYKQYF. The CDR3 DNA reads as TGTGCCAGCAGCATCCTCCCCTCCTACAAGCAGTACTTC.

Ten or more counts support this clonotype. This chain joins TRBV19 and TRBJ1-1; no clear D gene. The germline V and J ends were trimmed by 5 bases and 8 bases, with 6 bases remaining between them. This CDR3 comprises 10 residues. Per the germline V gene, CDR1 is LNHDA and CDR2 is SQIVND (reference sequence). CDR3 region: CASSADEAFF. The CDR3 nucleotides are TGTGCCAGTAGTGCCGACGAAGCTTTCTTT.

This clonotype occurred once. The chain has TRBV5-1 and TRBJ2-7; 10 bases are a match to TRBD2. V shed 3 bases, J shed 4 bases, and the junction held 4 bases outside the gene matches. The CDR3 extends over 14 amino acids. Germline loops: CDR1 SGHRS, CDR2 YFSETQ. DNA for the CDR3: TGCGCCAGCAGCTCCGGGACTAGCGCTTACGAGCAGTACTTC. Translating it yields CASSSGTSAYEQYF. Supplemented by reference TRBV5-1 and TRBJ2-7, the full variable domain reads KAGVTQTPRYLIKTRGQQVTLSCSPISGHRSVSWYQQTPGQGLQFLFEYFSETQRNKGNFPGRFSGRQFSNSRSEMNVSTLELGDSALYLCASSSGTSAYEQYFGPGTRLTVT.

This clonotype has at least ten counts. This chain connects TRBV6-1 to TRBJ2-7, with a tentative D call TRBD2 (5 bases). Between the trimmed V and J ends, which lost 1 base and 6 bases, there was a span of 16 bases. CDR1 and CDR2 (germline): MNHNS, SASEGT. The CDR3 loop spans 15 amino acids. The CDR3 sequence is CASSEVVGETREQYF. The CDR3 bases are TGTGCCAGCAGTGAAGTAGTGGGAGAAACACGCGAGCAGTACTTC.

This clonotype turned up a few times. This chain connects TRBV11-2 to TRBJ1-3; D is ambiguous. The CDR3 is 17 amino acids. Germline CDR1 SGHAT, CDR2 FQNNGV. The V gene lost 5 bases and the J gene lost 4 bases, with 21 bases spanning the gap. Here the CDR3 DNA reads TGTGCCAGCAGCACCTCAAGCTCGCCCGGGTACGGAAACACCATATATTTT. Translating it yields CASSTSSSPGYGNTIYF.

This clonotype was seen once. The chain recombines TRBV6-1 with TRBJ2-1; D is possibly TRBD2 (7 bases). The CDR3 is 16 residues long. Germline V gene data show CDR1 as MNHNS and CDR2 as SASEGT. V was cut by 4 bases and J by 3 bases, with 16 bases left in between. DNA for the CDR3: TGTGCCAGCAGTGCCCTTAGGGGGGGAGGCTACAATGAGCAGTTCTTC. Amino acids: CASSALRGGGYNEQFF.

This clonotype occurred many times. The rearrangement links TRBV28 to TRBJ1-4; D gene ambiguous. The CDR3 is made up of 14 amino acids. Trimming cost V 7 bases and J 5 bases, with 14 bases left between them. Germline assignment: CDR1 MDHEN and CDR2 SYDVKM. The CDR3 DNA reads as TGTGCCAGCACCCTGACGGTAACAAATGAAAAACTGTTTTTT. Translating it yields CASTLTVTNEKLFF.

This chain uses TRBV19 with TRBJ1-1; maybe TRBD1 (6 bases). V lost 8 bases and J 3 bases, leaving 13 bases between the germline ends. The CDR3 length is 13 residues. Per germline, CDR1 LNHDA and CDR2 SQIVND (reference sequence). The CDR3 DNA reads TGTGCCAGTTACGACAGGAGGGACACTGAAGCTTTCTTT. Encoded protein: CASYDRRDTEAFF.